The 10 T cell receptor beta chains reported below all come from one sample, sequenced in a study of cytomegalovirus exposure and HLA in healthy donors. The protocol was immunoSEQ multiplex PCR, while the TCRdb copy is restricted to in-frame clones and leaves out a portion. The sample has hundreds of thousands of clones; roughly 90% are singletons. The sequenced sample consisted of PBMCs. The receptors stem from a woman younger than 35 in good health and CMV-seronegative.

The genes are TRBV27 and TRBJ2-2, with D maybe TRBD1 (5 bases). CDR1 is MNHEY, CDR2 SMNVEV, per germline (reference sequence). Trimming removed 3 bases from V and 5 bases from J, with 13 bases in between. The CDR3 length is 15 residues. In DNA form, the CDR3 reads TGTGCCAGCAGTTTTGTAGGGGTACGGACCGGGGAGCTGTTTTTT. Translated, it gives CASSFVGVRTGELFF.

The rearrangement links TRBV5-1 to TRBJ2-6, with 8 bases identical to TRBD2. This CDR3 has 17 amino acids. From germline, CDR1 is SGHRS and CDR2 YFSETQ. V lost 0 bases and J lost 2; bases outside the gene matches: 4. CDR3: CASSLDPGGAGANVLTF. In DNA, the CDR3 is TGCGCCAGCAGCTTGGATCCCGGGGGGGCTGGGGCCAACGTCCTGACTTTC.

This clone was counted a single time. This chain's CDR3 is CASSIRDTGEAFF. In DNA, the CDR3 is TGCGCCAGCAGCATCCGGGACACCGGTGAAGCTTTCTTT. The V gene is TRBV5-1, the J gene TRBJ1-1; TRBD1 might be the D (6 bases). This CDR3 is built from 13 residues. Per the germline V gene, CDR1 is SGHRS and CDR2 is YFSETQ. V shed 4 bases and J shed 7 bases, with 14 bases lying between them.

This chain uses TRBV11-2 with TRBJ2-2; 7 positions agree with TRBD2. The CDR3 loop spans 18 amino acids. Germline values: CDR1 SGHAT, CDR2 FQNNGV. V dropped 1 base and J dropped 2; count of bases not matched to a gene: 10. CDR3: CASSLGVGLAVNTGELFF. The CDR3 bases are TGTGCCAGCAGCTTAGGAGTGGGGCTAGCGGTTAACACCGGGGAGCTGTTTTTT.

This chain connects TRBV7-2 to TRBJ2-1; maybe TRBD1 (5 bases). The CDR3 runs to 14 residues. Germline CDR1 is SGHTA and CDR2 is FQGNSA. The V end was cut by 5 bases, the J end by 0 bases, with 8 bases between. Here the CDR3 DNA reads TGTGCCAGCAGCGGACAAGGCTCCTACAATGAGCAGTTCTTC. This encodes CASSGQGSYNEQFF.

The V gene is TRBV28, the J gene TRBJ1-1; a weak D match, TRBD1 (5 bases). The CDR3 is 16 residues long. CDR1 is MDHEN, CDR2 SYDVKM, per germline. The V gene lost 2 bases and the J gene lost 4 bases, with 17 bases spanning the gap. The DNA of the CDR3 is TGTGCCAGCAGTTTACAGAGGGGTTCCGGGGGCACTGAAGCTTTCTTT. Translating gives CASSLQRGSGGTEAFF.

The rearrangement joins TRBV11-1 to TRBJ2-1; 7 bases match TRBD2. The ends lost 1 base at V and 6 bases at J; junction bases unmatched: 9. Looked up from germline, CDR1 is SGHAT and CDR2 is FQDESV (reference sequence). This CDR3 has 16 residues. The CDR3 DNA sequence: TGTGCCAGCAGCTTAGTGCGGACTAGGTGGGTCAATGAGCAGTTCTTC. This translates into CASSLVRTRWVNEQFF. Supplemented by reference TRBV11-1 and TRBJ2-1, the full variable domain reads EAEVAQSPRYKITEKSQAVAFWCDPISGHATLYWYRQILGQGPELLVQFQDESVVDDSQLPKDRFSAERLKGVDSTLKIQPAELGDSAMYLCASSLVRTRWVNEQFFGPGTRLTVL.

The rearrangement uses TRBV19 and TRBJ2-7; D is undetermined. In germline, CDR1 is LNHDA, CDR2 SQIVND (reference sequence). V gave up 1 base and J gave up 0 bases, with 7 bases separating them. There are 14 residues in the CDR3. Here the CDR3 DNA reads TGTGCCAGTAGTATAGTTCTAAGCTCCTACGAGCAGTACTTC. This codes for CASSIVLSSYEQYF. The full variable domain, in which reference TRBV19 and TRBJ2-7 provide the parts outside the CDR3, is DGGITQSPKYLFRKEGQNVTLSCEQNLNHDAMYWYRQDPGQGLRLIYYSQIVNDFQKGDIAEGYSVSREKKESFPLTVTSAQKNPTAFYLCASSIVLSSYEQYFGPGTRLTVT.

The J gene is TRBJ1-1, the V gene TRBV5-1; possible D gene TRBD1, 5 bases. The CDR3 spans 14 residues. The ends were cut back, 4 bases at V and 2 bases at J, with 12 bases in the middle. Per the germline V gene, CDR1 is SGHRS and CDR2 is YFSETQ. CDR3 region: CASSGGAANTEAFF. CDR3 nucleotides: TGCGCCAGCAGCGGAGGGGCGGCCAACACTGAAGCTTTCTTT.

The chain is built from TRBV5-5 and TRBJ2-3, with 8 bases lining up with TRBD2. The CDR3 spans 16 residues. CDR1 and CDR2 (germline): SGHKS, YYEKEE (reference sequence). After removal of 1 base from V and 6 bases from J, the junction contained 10 bases not matched to a gene. CDR3 DNA: TGTGCCAGCAGCTTGAGGGCGGGAGGTACCATTGATACGCAGTATTTT. It translates to CASSLRAGGTIDTQYF.